This record concerns one TCR beta chain sequence. Its cognate antigen is unknown. Sequencing of TCR beta drew on CD8+ and CD4+ T cells from blood. The sample originates from a study of CD8 T cells in Susac syndrome. Notes on the study in general: Only a relatively small number of individuals were included in the TCR sequencing and HLA analysis.

RNA, at about 0.45 to 1 ug, was reverse transcribed with random hexamers. Amplification of TCR beta CDR3 across 54 Vbeta and 13 Jbeta was performed with immunoSEQ multiplex PCR. TCRdb re-derived calls from the immunoSEQ multiplex PCR reads in MiXCR, one entry per CDR3 protein. The sample has about 120,000 distinct CDR3 sequences; roughly 92% are singletons. The J segment lost 9 bases and the V segment lost 9 bases, leaving 12 bases of the junction unmatched. Germline CDR1 reads MNHEY; CDR2 reads SVGAGI. The CDR3 is made up of 13 amino acids. The rearrangement links TRBV6-5 to TRBJ2-7; TRBD2 matches at 9 bases. The specimen was CD4+ T cells from PBMCs. The receptor's source is a human donor in good health. In DNA, the CDR3 is TGTGCCAGTTGTACGGGGGCTAGCGGGGCGCAGTACTTC. It translates to CASCTGASGAQYF.